This T cell receptor (beta chain) stems from a study of cytomegalovirus exposure and HLA in healthy donors (dated by TCRdb to 2017 to 2019). As for the study more broadly: In an earlier analysis of fewer than 750 of the donors, under 300 Gb of sequence data and 90 million to 120 million unique TCR beta sequences from 150 million to 200 million T cells were reported. Every discovery cohort repertoire had been produced on one sequencing platform. The study aimed to test whether signatures of past pathogen exposure could be identified by cataloging public T cell receptors. Using immunosequencing, the study profiled T cell repertoires from 500 to 800 subjects and related those repertoires to cytomegalovirus serostatus. A later genetic analysis used genome-wide SNP genotypes for about three fifths of the 666 donors, treating that subset as a discovery cohort. Both class I and class II loci were covered by HLA typing, at four-digit resolution. Around 320 gigabases of sequencing data and roughly 90 million unique TCR sequences were included in an early release covering 550 to 800 HLA-typed donors. Along with the roughly 670-subject first cohort, a separate validation cohort of over 90 different subjects was used. The number of donors typed differed by locus, with roughly 620-630 for A, B, C, DRB1 and DQB1, more than 500 for DQA1, approximately 570 for DPA1, and 400 to 490 for DPB1. Donor age, sex, ethnicity and CMV serostatus were compiled alongside the repertoire data. To predict cytomegalovirus infection status, the study combined high-throughput TCR immunosequencing, statistical association of individual TCRs with disease status, and machine learning. Because of strong linkage in the cohort, roughly five DR-DQ haplotypes were treated as single units for association and clustering. On average, about 200,000 unique TCR beta nucleotide sequences were sequenced per donor among 300 to 500 genotyped donors of the cohort, with 15% to 20% of those sequences being non-productive. In the later analysis, no new phenotypic data were used to find candidate immune exposures; instead, reliance was placed on TCR beta sequences and their occurrence across donors. To decide whether each TCR beta V gene segment behaved as functional or pseudogenic, an earlier analysis of 587 of the donors relied on high-throughput TCR beta sequencing. Among the roughly 370 genotyped donors, roughly 80% belonged to the genetic ancestry cluster associated with self-reported Caucasian donors. In a later analysis, previously published TCR beta repertoires from 550 to 750 donors were re-analyzed and high-resolution HLA genotyping was added so that TCR occurrence patterns could be studied. The paper as a whole reports these results and caveats: According to the authors, the approach could potentially be generalized to other disease states and immunological phenotypes. An association between a missense DCLRE1C variant and V-gene and J-gene trimming of TCR beta chains was found in a later genetic analysis and replicated in an independent cohort. While some public TCRs were present in many individuals, most TCR sequences turned up only very rarely across donors. According to a later analysis, most CMV-associated TCR beta chains appeared to be HLA-restricted, and the HLA associations seemed to be driven largely by CMV exposure. Because counts were too low, about 18 rarely observed V segments, including chromosome 9 orphons, were left out of the earlier analysis of approximately 580 of the donors. In this cohort, only TCR beta chains were sequenced, and detectable features were limited by the absence of alpha or paired-chain data. In a later genetic analysis, fewer N-insertions in productive TCRs were reported among donors in an Asian-associated ancestry cluster than the approximately 710-donor mean. In an earlier analysis of 587 of the donors, most TCR beta V segments were observed in productive rearrangements about 90% or about 30% of the time, broadly matching IMGT annotations. A few of the identified cytomegalovirus-associated TCR beta chains were confirmed in vitro to be specific for cytomegalovirus antigens. A later analysis associated 15,000 or so TCR beta sequences with specific HLA alleles at a false discovery rate of 0.05. HLA typing was unavailable for some donors at each locus, so association tests used only the typed subset. Sequencing depth was assumed to be roughly uniform across donors in the presence/absence analyses, though that assumption may not hold. In a later analysis, HLA-associated TCR beta chains showed more clonal expansion and lower generation probabilities than non-associated chains that were equally common. When HLA alleles, especially DR and DQ, strongly co-occurred, TCR associations were difficult to assign to individual alleles. Correlated functional status among segregating V segments might be attributable to linkage disequilibrium, but an unknown experimental factor could not be ruled out. According to a later analysis, parvovirus B19, influenza, CMV and Epstein-Barr virus appeared linked to several top co-occurrence clusters. In a later analysis, the rate of TCR association differed among HLA loci, with DRB1 alleles having the most associated TCRs and HLA-C alleles having the fewest. For the cohort, immune exposure information was limited to CMV serostatus. The 87-base-pair reads could not distinguish some IMGT-functional V segments, including TRBV6-2 and TRBV6-3, so those segments were excluded. A further reported finding was that TCR beta sequences accurately predicted the HLA-A and HLA-B alleles for most subjects in the first cohort. A total of 164 TCR beta chains were listed by the study as associated with cytomegalovirus. The classifier was reported to diagnose cytomegalovirus status with high specificity and sensitivity in both the original cohort and the validation cohort. A cluster of highly shared sequence variants was judged likely to be a technical artifact of the sequencing pipeline.

Its CDR3 holds 10 amino acids, cysteine through phenylalanine. Of all the DNA, just the CDR3 is kept, 30 bases in frame from base 1. CDR1 and CDR2 (DFQATT, SNEGSKA) derive from the germline V gene (reference sequence). The junction shows trimming of 0 bases on V and 15 bases on J, plus 9 bases between the germline ends. To prepare the library, the immunoSEQ multiplex PCR assay was applied. A mixture of 60 forward primers for TCR Vbeta segments and 13 reverse primers for TCR Jbeta segments was used in the multiplex PCR. The CDR3 region of rearranged TCR beta genes was amplified from genomic DNA by a multiplex PCR assay. On the Illumina HiSeq System, the amplified TCR beta libraries were sequenced as 87-base-pair reads. On the authors' methods: In a later analysis, about 80 million unique TCR beta chains were counted across the approximately 670 repertoires, and approximately 11 million of these chains were shared by at least two donors. A nearest-neighbor algorithm error-corrected the raw reads and collapsed the reads into unique sequences, merging closely related sequences to remove PCR and sequencing errors. To assign V, D and J gene segments, CDR3 sequences were aligned to IMGT reference sequences. For a sequence to be retained, a match of at least six nucleotides to both a V gene segment and a J gene segment was required. A rearrangement counted as productive if the CDR3 had no stop codons and remained in frame with V and J, and every other rearrangement counted as non-productive. CDR3 was defined according to IMGT convention as the region running from the second conserved V-encoded cysteine to the conserved J-encoded phenylalanine. Sequences without an unambiguous match to a single V gene segment were excluded from the earlier analysis of about 640 of the donors. An earlier analysis of 587 of the donors called V segments functional above 56.7% productive rearrangements and segregating when the between-donor standard deviation exceeded 5%. A statistical classification framework was built for diagnosing cytomegalovirus status from the catalog of TCR beta chain sequences. In a later analysis, V and J genes were assigned by comparing TCR nucleotide sequences against IMGT/GENE-DB human TR gene sequences. In a later analysis, CDR3 sequences and most-parsimonious VDJ recombination scenarios were assigned using the TCRdist pipeline. A later analysis defined each TCR beta chain by its CDR3 amino acid sequence plus V-gene family, and excluded reads lacking a unique V-gene family. A later analysis removed 592 highly shared, low-generation-probability nucleotide sequences to deal with suspected cross-contamination and a sequencing artifact. In a later analysis, a clonal expansion index was calculated for each public chain from normalized within-repertoire ranks of inferred template counts. In a later analysis, generation probabilities were computed using a VDJ recombination model fitted to out-of-frame rearrangements, and the results were checked against IGoR. A later analysis scored TCR-TCR, TCR-HLA and TCR-CMV co-occurrence with hypergeometric tests, applying a repertoire-size bias correction to TCR pairs. To estimate false discovery rates, a later analysis permuted the HLA or CMV assignments 20 times. In a later analysis, co-occurring TCRs were grouped with DBSCAN, and TCRdist sequence similarity was added when clustering was performed within HLA-allele-positive subsets. For co-occurrence clustering, repertoires with fewer than 30,000 or more than 120,000 public chains were excluded, along with roughly 5 repertoires with anomalous nucleotide sharing. Sourced from immuneACCESS, this table was stored by TCRdb with only in-frame sequences that have V and J called. A share of the clones is absent; for the studies checked, an unresolved V gene accounts for under half, and the remainder has no known explanation. The V and J calls and the clone size are those of that table, but D and trimming were determined from the DNA. Counted in this sample were around 99,000 clones; approximately 84% of them appeared once. Around 2.3% of the sample rests with the top ten.

Comments on this clone: Its target antigen remains unknown. No much larger clonotype is one base removed from it; base qualities were not supplied.

The cohort was made up of approximately 700 healthy bone marrow donors. All cohort members were sampled while nominally healthy, although unrecorded immune exposures were likely present. The donor was CMV seronegative and belonged to the group of under 400 seronegative cohort members. Every donor gave a peripheral blood sample, and the peripheral blood mononuclear cells from that sample were used for TCR beta sequencing. Genomic DNA was extracted from the blood cell samples with the Qiagen DNeasy Blood Extraction Kit. The material sequenced was PBMCs. The TCR originated in a man aged 25 to 40 in good health and CMV-seronegative. The rearranged chain carries TRBV20-1 and TRBJ1-5; the D segment cannot be called with confidence. The nucleotide sequence is TGCAGTGCTAGAGACCCGGGGAGGCATTTT. It translates to CSARDPGRHF.